This T cell receptor (beta chain) was captured by sequencing in a study of blood T cell repertoires in COVID-19. This table comes from immunoSEQ multiplex PCR, and its TCRdb copy is limited to in-frame clones, with some not included. The profile shows around 150,000 clones, 84% of them singletons. Residents of 24 US areas, aged roughly 18 to 89 years, made up the participants. Cohort assignment relied on participant-reported clinical history. Trimming shortened V by 4 bases and J by 6 bases, and 4 bases separated the two germline ends. The CDR3 loop spans 11 amino acids. Germline values: CDR1 GTSNPN, CDR2 SVGIG (reference sequence).

The TCR comes from a woman in her 50s with acute COVID-19. The V call is TRBV30, the J call TRBJ1-6, with D hard to call. Sequenced: PBMCs or T cells enriched from blood (not recorded which). The CDR3 DNA reads as TGTGCCTGGAAAGCTAATTCACCCCTCCACTTT. It specifies CAWKANSPLHF. The full variable domain, with the rest looked up from reference TRBV30 and TRBJ1-6, is SQTIHQWPATLVQPVGSPLSLECTVEGTSNPNLYWYRQAAGRGLQLLFYSVGIGQISSEVPQNLSASRPQDRQFILSSKKLLLSDSGFYLCAWKANSPLHFGNGTRLTVT.